The TCR beta chain described here comes from a study of spatial heterogeneity in lung cancer. This clonotype was counted a few times. The target antigen is unknown. On each TCR cDNA molecule, a unique molecular identifier was present. Using its own MiXCR run on the 5' RACE reads, TCRdb lists one record per CDR3 protein. The sample lists 35,000 or so distinct CDR3 sequences; around 5.2% were seen once. Time point described: sample taken at primary tumor resection. No cells were sorted before sequencing. The whole RNA sequenced was extracted from tumor, nontumor lung or frozen PBMC. The roughly 68 donors had untreated early-stage non-small cell lung cancer. Findings and caveats of the study: The study found ubiquitous expanded tumor TCRs in blood more at resection than follow-up.

Per germline, CDR1 MNHEY and CDR2 SVGAGI. The CDR3 consists of 14 residues. Trimming removed 0 bases from V and 7 bases from J, with 13 bases in between. This specimen consisted of PBMCs, obtained at surgery. This sequence originates from a female donor with early-stage non-small cell lung cancer. The rearrangement joins TRBV6-5 to TRBJ2-7; no firm D call. Here the CDR3 DNA reads TGTGCCAGCAGTTACTCGGTAAAAAGCTATGAGCAGTACTTC. Translation: CASSYSVKSYEQYF.